The T cell receptor beta chain under discussion was sequenced for a study of T cells expressing NK-cell markers. Study-wide background: Investigators obtained TCR beta repertoires from sorted CD3+CD56+NKG2C+, CD3+CD56+NKG2C- and CD3+CD56-NKG2C+ T cells.

TCRdb reprocessed the 5' RACE reads and reports one entry per CDR3 protein, with no DNA. The ten top clones account for about 10%, within a sample of 350,000 to 400,000 distinct CDR3 sequences. The germline gives CDR1 SGHVS, CDR2 FQNEAQ. There are 13 residues in the CDR3. The sequence was collected from a woman in her 50s in good health. The rearrangement joins TRBV7-8 to TRBJ2-7. Sequenced input: blood T cells: a sorted CD56 or NKG2C T cell subset, CD4+ or CD8+ T cells, or bulk PBMC T cells (not recorded which). The CDR3 protein is CASSLGGSAEQYF.